The source of this T cell receptor (beta chain) is a study of breast tumors, draining lymph nodes, adjacent tissues (dated by TCRdb to 2015 to 2016). Study-wide context: Breast cancer patients provided tumor, adjacent nontumor tissue and axillary lymph nodes, and the study compared the TCR beta repertoires across these three sources. In human breast cancer, the study set out to assess how tumor, surrounding tissue and draining lymph node repertoires relate to one another and whether T cells might be exchanged between them. What the work shows at the level of the full study, not this receptor alone: The conclusion that tumor T cells originate in lymph nodes was presented as consistent with a hypothesis rather than as directly demonstrated. A scenario in which most tumor T cells derive from the lymph node and then expand within tumor tissue was judged to be consistent with the data. Tumor T-cell repertoires showed less diversity than lymph node repertoires and more diversity than nontumor tissue repertoires, and tumor T-cell repertoires showed preferential V and J gene usage. Tumor and nontumor tissue repertoires were found to be significantly more similar in luminal-like than in basal-like breast cancer.

Many counts were recorded for this clonotype. It lacks a known antigen. No qualities accompany the bases; no much larger clone lies one base away. Instrument used: Illumina HiSeq 2000. Multiplex PCR amplification was used to build the TCR beta chain libraries. The amplified TCR beta chain products were analyzed by high-throughput sequencing. Through fastp at Q25 and MiXCR, TCRdb rebuilt clones from the public reads, retaining in-frame beta chains. CDR3 protein sequences are deduplicated, and each keeps its most common genes and DNA. In this sample the table shows approximately 22,000 distinct CDR3 sequences, approximately 33% of which occur a single time. 11% of the sample belongs to the ten largest clones. The CDR3 runs 17 residues from the cysteine to the phenylalanine. Only CDR3 DNA remains: 51 bases, in frame from the first base. V and J are trimmed by 2 bases and 1 base, and the gene matches miss 10 bases of the junction. The germline V gene yields SGHDT for CDR1 and YYEEEE for CDR2.

This chain joins TRBV5-6 to TRBJ2-5; 8 bases in the middle match TRBD2. Sequenced: breast tumor tissue. This TCR derives from a female donor with breast cancer. Some clones in this sample may be carry-over from other donors' samples. The DNA is TGTGCCAGCAGCTTAATGGAAAGCGGGAGATCCCAAGAGACCCAGTACTTC. It encodes CASSLMESGRSQETQYF.